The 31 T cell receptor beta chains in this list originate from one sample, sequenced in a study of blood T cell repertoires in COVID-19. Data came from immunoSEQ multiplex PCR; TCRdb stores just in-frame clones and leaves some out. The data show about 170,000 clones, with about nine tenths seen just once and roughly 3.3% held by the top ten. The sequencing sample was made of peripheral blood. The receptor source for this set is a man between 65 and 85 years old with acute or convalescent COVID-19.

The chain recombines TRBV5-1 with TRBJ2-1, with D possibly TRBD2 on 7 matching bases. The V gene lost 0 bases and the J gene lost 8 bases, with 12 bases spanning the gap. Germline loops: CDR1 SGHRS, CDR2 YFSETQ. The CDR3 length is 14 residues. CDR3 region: CASSLVGGGDEQFF. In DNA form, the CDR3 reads TGCGCCAGCAGCTTGGTAGGGGGAGGGGATGAGCAGTTCTTC.

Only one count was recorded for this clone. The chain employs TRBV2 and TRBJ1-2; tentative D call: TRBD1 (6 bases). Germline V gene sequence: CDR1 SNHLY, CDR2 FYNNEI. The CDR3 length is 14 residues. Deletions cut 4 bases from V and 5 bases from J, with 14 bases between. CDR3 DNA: TGTGCCAGCAGTGGGGGGCAGAAAGGGTATGGCTACACCTTC. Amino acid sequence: CASSGGQKGYGYTF.

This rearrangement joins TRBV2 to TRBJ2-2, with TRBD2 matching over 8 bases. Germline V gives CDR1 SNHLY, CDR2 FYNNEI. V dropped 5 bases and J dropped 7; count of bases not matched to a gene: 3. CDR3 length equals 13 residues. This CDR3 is CASSYTSGGELFF. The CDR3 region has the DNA TGTGCCAGCAGTTACACTAGCGGCGGGGAGCTGTTTTTT.

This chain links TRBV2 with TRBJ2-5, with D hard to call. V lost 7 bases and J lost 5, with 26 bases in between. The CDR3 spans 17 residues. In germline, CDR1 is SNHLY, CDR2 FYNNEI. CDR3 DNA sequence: TGTGCCAGCATCCCTGAAGGCGATTTTGACATTCTTGAGACCCAGTACTTC. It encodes CASIPEGDFDILETQYF.

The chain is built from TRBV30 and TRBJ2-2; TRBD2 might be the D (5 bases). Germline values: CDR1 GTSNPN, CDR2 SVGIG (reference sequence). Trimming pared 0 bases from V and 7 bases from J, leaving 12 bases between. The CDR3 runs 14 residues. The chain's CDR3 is CAWSVPSRGGELFF. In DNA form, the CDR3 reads TGTGCCTGGAGTGTACCTAGCCGGGGCGGGGAGCTGTTTTTT. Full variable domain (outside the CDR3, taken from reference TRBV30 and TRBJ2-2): SQTIHQWPATLVQPVGSPLSLECTVEGTSNPNLYWYRQAAGRGLQLLFYSVGIGQISSEVPQNLSASRPQDRQFILSSKKLLLSDSGFYLCAWSVPSRGGELFFGEGSRLTVL.

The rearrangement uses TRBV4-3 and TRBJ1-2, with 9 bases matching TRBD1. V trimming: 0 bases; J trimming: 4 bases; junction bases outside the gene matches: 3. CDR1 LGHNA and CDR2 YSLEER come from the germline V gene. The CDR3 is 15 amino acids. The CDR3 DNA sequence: TGCGCCAGCAGCCAAGAACAGGGGGCGCTCTATGGCTACACCTTC. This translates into CASSQEQGALYGYTF.

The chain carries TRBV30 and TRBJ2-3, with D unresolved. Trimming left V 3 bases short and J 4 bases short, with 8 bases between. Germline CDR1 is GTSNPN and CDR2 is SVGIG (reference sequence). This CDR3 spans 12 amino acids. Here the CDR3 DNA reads TGTGCCTGGAGACTAACTGCAGATACGCAGTATTTT. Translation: CAWRLTADTQYF.

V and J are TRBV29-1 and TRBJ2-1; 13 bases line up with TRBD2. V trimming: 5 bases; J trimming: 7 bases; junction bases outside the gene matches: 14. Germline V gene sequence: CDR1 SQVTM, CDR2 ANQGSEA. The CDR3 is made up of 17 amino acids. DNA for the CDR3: TGCAGCGTTCCCCTCGGCGGGACTAGCGGGAATACGAATGAGCAGTTCTTC. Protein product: CSVPLGGTSGNTNEQFF.

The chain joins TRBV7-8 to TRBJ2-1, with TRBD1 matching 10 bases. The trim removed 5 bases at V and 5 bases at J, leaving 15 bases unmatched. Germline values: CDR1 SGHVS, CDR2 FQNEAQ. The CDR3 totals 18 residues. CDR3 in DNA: TGTGCCAGCAGCCCGGACAGGGGGTCGGCTCGGCGACACAATGAGCAGTTCTTC. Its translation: CASSPDRGSARRHNEQFF.

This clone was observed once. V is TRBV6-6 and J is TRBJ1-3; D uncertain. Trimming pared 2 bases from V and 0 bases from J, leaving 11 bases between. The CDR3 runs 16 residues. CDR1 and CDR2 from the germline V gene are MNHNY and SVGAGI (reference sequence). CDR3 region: CASSYNGVPSGNTIYF. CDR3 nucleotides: TGTGCCAGCAGTTACAACGGAGTACCCTCTGGAAACACCATATATTTT.

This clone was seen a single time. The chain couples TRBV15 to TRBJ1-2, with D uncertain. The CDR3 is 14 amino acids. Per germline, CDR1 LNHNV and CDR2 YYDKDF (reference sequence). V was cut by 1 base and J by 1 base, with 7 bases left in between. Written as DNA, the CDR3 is TGTGCCACCAGCAGAGGAGGGTTTAACTATGGCTACACCTTC. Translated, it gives CATSRGGFNYGYTF.

In DNA form, the CDR3 reads TGTGCCAGCAGTTTCTTCTTACCCCGACCGGGACTAGCGGGGGGGGCCTTCACCGGGGAGCTGTTTTTT. It yields the protein CASSFFLPRPGLAGGAFTGELFF. V and J are TRBV27 and TRBJ2-2, with 16 bases aligning to TRBD2. J gave up 4 bases and V 3 bases, and 20 bases lay outside the gene matches. Germline CDR1 is MNHEY and CDR2 is SMNVEV (reference sequence). This CDR3 has 23 residues.

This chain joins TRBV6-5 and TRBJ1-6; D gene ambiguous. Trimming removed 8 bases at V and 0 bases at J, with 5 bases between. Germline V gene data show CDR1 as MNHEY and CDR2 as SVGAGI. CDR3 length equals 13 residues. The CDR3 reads CASRSSYNSPLHF. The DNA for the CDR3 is TGTGCCAGCCGGAGCTCCTATAATTCACCCCTCCACTTT.

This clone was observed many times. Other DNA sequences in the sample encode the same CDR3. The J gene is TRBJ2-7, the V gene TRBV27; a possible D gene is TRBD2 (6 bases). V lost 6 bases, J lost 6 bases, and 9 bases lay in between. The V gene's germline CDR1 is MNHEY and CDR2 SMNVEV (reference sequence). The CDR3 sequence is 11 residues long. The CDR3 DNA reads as TGTGCCAGCAGATGGGGAGGCGAGCAGTACTTC. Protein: CASRWGGEQYF.

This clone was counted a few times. The CDR3 bases are TGTGCCAGCAGACAGACAGTCTCCAATCAGCCCCAGCATTTT. This translates into CASRQTVSNQPQHF. The chain links TRBV6-5 to TRBJ1-5, with D perhaps matching TRBD1 (5 bases). The germline V gene encodes CDR1 MNHEY and CDR2 SVGAGI. Trimming left V 6 bases short and J 3 bases short, with 12 bases between. The CDR3 length is 14 residues.

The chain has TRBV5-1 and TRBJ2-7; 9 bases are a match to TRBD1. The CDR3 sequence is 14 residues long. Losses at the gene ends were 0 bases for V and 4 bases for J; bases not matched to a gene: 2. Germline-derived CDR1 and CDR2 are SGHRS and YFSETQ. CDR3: CASSLGDRVYEQYF. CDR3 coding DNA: TGCGCCAGCAGCTTGGGGGACAGGGTTTACGAGCAGTACTTC.

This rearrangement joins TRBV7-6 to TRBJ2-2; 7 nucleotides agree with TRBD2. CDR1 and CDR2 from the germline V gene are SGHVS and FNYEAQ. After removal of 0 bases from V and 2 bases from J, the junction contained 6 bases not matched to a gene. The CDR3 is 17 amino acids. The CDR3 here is CASSLAREGGNTGELFF. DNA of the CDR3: TGTGCCAGCAGCTTAGCGAGGGAGGGCGGAAACACCGGGGAGCTGTTTTTT. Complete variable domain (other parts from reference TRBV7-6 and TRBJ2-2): GAGVSQSPRYKVTKRGQDVALRCDPISGHVSLYWYRQALGQGPEFLTYFNYEAQQDKSGLPNDRFSAERPEGSISTLTIQRTEQRDSAMYRCASSLAREGGNTGELFFGEGSRLTVL.

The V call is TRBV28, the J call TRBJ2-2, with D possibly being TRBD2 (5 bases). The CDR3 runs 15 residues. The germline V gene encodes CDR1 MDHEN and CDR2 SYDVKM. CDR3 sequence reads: CVSSRGFPNTGELFF. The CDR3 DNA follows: TGTGTCTCGAGTCGAGGGTTTCCCAACACCGGGGAGCTGTTTTTT.

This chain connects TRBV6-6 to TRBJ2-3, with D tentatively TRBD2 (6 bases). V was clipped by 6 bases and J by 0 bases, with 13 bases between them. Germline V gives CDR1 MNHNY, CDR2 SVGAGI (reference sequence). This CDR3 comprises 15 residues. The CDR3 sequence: CASSRGASSTDTQYF. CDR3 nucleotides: TGTGCCAGCAGCCGCGGGGCCTCTAGCACAGATACGCAGTATTTT.

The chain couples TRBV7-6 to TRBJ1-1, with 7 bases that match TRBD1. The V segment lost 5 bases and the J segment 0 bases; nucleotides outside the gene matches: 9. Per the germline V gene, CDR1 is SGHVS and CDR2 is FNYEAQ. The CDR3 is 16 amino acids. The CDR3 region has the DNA TGTGCCAGCAGCGAAGGGGGCTCACAGCTGAACACTGAAGCTTTCTTT. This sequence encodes CASSEGGSQLNTEAFF. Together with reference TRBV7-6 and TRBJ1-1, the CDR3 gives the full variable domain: GAGVSQSPRYKVTKRGQDVALRCDPISGHVSLYWYRQALGQGPEFLTYFNYEAQQDKSGLPNDRFSAERPEGSISTLTIQRTEQRDSAMYRCASSEGGSQLNTEAFFGQGTRLTVV.

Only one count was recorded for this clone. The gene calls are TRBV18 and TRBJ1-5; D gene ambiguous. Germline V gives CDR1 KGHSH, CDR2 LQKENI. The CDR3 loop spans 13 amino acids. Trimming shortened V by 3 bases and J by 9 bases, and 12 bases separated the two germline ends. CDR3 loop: CASSPHQNGPQHF. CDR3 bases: TGTGCCAGCTCACCTCATCAAAACGGGCCCCAGCATTTT.

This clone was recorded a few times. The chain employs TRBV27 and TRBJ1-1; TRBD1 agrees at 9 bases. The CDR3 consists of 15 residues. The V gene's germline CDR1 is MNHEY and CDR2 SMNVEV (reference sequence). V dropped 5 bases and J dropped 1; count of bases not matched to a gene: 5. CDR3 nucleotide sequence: TGTGCCAGCAGTCCCTGGACAGGGGCGAACACTGAAGCTTTCTTT. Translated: CASSPWTGANTEAFF.

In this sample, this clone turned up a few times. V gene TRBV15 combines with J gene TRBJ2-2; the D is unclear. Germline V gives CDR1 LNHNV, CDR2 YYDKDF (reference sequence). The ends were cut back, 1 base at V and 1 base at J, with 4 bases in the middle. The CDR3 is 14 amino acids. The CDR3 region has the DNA TGTGCCACCAGCAGAGGGAGGAACACCGGGGAGCTGTTTTTT. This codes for CATSRGRNTGELFF.

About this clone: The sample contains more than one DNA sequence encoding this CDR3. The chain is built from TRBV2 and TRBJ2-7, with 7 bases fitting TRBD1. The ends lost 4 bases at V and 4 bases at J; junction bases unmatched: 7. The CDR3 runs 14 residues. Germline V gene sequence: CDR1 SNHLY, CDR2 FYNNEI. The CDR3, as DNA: TGTGCCAGCAGTGCCCCGGGACAGCCGTACGAGCAGTACTTC. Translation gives CASSAPGQPYEQYF.

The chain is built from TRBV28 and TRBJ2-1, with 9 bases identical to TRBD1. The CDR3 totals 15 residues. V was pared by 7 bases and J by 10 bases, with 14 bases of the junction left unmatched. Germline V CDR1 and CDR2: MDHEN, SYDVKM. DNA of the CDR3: TGTGCCAGCACCGCTCCCGGGACAGGGACGTCGGAGCAGTTCTTC. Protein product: CASTAPGTGTSEQFF. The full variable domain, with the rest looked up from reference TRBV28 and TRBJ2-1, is DVKVTQSSRYLVKRTGEKVFLECVQDMDHENMFWYRQDPGLGLRLIYFSYDVKMKEKGDIPEGYSVSREKKERFSLILESASTNQTSMYLCASTAPGTGTSEQFFGPGTRLTVL.

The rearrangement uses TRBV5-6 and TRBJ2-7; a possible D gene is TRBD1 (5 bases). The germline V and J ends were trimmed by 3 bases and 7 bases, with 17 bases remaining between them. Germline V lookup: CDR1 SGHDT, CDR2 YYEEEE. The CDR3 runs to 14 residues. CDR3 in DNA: TGTGCCAGCAGCTCCCCCAGGGAAAAGAGAGAGCAGTACTTC. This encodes CASSSPREKREQYF.

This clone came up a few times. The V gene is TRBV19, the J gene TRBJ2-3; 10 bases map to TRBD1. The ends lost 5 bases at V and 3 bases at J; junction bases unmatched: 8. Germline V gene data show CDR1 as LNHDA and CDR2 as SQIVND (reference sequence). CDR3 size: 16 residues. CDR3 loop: CASSPLRTGGTDTQYF. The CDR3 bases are TGTGCCAGTAGTCCCCTGAGGACAGGGGGGACAGATACGCAGTATTTT.

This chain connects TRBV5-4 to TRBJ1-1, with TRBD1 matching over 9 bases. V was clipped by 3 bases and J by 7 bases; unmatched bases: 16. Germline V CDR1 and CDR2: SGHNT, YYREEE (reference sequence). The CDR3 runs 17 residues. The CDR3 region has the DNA TGTGCCAGCAGCTCAACGGGTAGGGGGACAGGGTTCTATGAAGCTTTCTTT. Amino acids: CASSSTGRGTGFYEAFF.

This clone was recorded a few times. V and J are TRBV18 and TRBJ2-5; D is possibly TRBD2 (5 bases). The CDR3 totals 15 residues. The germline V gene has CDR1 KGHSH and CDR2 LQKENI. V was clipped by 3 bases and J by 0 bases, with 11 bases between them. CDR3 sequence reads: CASSPLWGDQETQYF. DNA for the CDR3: TGTGCCAGCTCACCCTTGTGGGGAGACCAAGAGACCCAGTACTTC.

CDR3 amino acids: CSAVPGQGFYEQYF. The CDR3 DNA sequence: TGCAGCGCTGTGCCGGGACAGGGTTTTTACGAGCAGTACTTC. The genes are TRBV29-1 and TRBJ2-7; 9 nucleotides line up with TRBD1. The length of the CDR3 is 14 residues. CDR1 and CDR2 from the germline V gene are SQVTM and ANQGSEA. Losses at the gene ends were 7 bases for V and 4 bases for J; bases not matched to a gene: 11.

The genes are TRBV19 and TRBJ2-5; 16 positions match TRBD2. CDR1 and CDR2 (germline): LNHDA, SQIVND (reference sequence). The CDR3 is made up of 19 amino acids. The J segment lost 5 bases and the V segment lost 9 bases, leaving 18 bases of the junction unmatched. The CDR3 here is CASKRLPGLAGGPEETQYF. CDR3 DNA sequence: TGTGCCAGCAAGCGCCTACCGGGACTAGCGGGAGGGCCAGAGGAGACCCAGTACTTC.